This TCR beta chain was recorded in a study of blood T cell repertoires in COVID-19. Study details: PBMCs, B-cell-depleted T cells, or T cells provided the cDNA or gDNA that made up the material.

Seattle cases were enrolled at active infection and followed longitudinally. Method: immunoSEQ multiplex PCR; TCRdb's copy keeps in-frame clones and lacks some. The table shows under 200,000 clones, with around 87% occurring only once. The sequence was obtained from a man in his sixties with COVID-19, enrolled during active disease. The specimen was peripheral blood.

In nucleotides, the CDR3 is TGTGCCAGCAGCACCTGGGACAGGGAAACCCAGTACTTC. Its translation: CASSTWDRETQYF. The J gene is TRBJ2-5, the V gene TRBV7-2; 9 bases agree with TRBD1. V was pared by 5 bases and J by 8 bases, with 6 bases of the junction left unmatched. This CDR3 has 13 amino acids. Germline V lookup: CDR1 SGHTA, CDR2 FQGNSA.